This passage covers 23 T cell receptor beta chains from one sample sequenced in a study of glioma-infiltrating T cells after dendritic cell vaccination. This table comes from immunoSEQ multiplex PCR, and its TCRdb copy is limited to in-frame clones, with some not included. The sample carries about 95,000 clones, approximately 81% recorded once. The sample consisted of blood, taken before dendritic cell vaccination. The receptors stem from a human donor with glioblastoma.

The sample holds one count of this clone. The chain carries TRBV12-5 and TRBJ2-5; the match to TRBD1 covers 7 bases. This CDR3 contains 13 residues. Germline V gene lookup returns CDR1 LGHNT and CDR2 FRNRAP. V shed 7 bases, J shed 3 bases, and the junction held 5 bases outside the gene matches. The CDR3 DNA reads TGTGCTAGTGAGCTAGACAGGGAAGAGACCCAGTACTTC. Translation gives CASELDREETQYF. The full variable domain, with the rest looked up from reference TRBV12-5 and TRBJ2-5, is DARVTQTPRHKVTEMGQEVTMRCQPILGHNTVFWYRQTMMQGLELLAYFRNRAPLDDSGMPKDRFSAEMPDATLATLKIQPSEPRDSAVYFCASELDREETQYFGPGTRLLVL.

The chain recombines TRBV9 with TRBJ2-7; D possibly corresponds to TRBD2 (5 bases). Trimming pared 3 bases from V and 0 bases from J, leaving 7 bases between. Germline V gene sequence: CDR1 SGDLS, CDR2 YYNGEE. This CDR3 is built from 13 residues. In nucleotides, the CDR3 is TGTGCCAGCAGCGGTACTAGCTCCTACGAGCAGTACTTC. Its translation is CASSGTSSYEQYF.

The rearrangement joins TRBV6-6 to TRBJ1-5; 9 nucleotides align to TRBD1. Per the germline V gene, CDR1 is MNHNY and CDR2 is SVGAGI (reference sequence). The CDR3 sequence is 14 residues long. Trimming at V came to 6 bases and at J to 6 bases, leaving 6 bases not matched to a gene. The CDR3 bases are TGTGCCAGCAGCCTGGACAGGGGTGTTCAGCCCCAGCATTTT. Encoded protein: CASSLDRGVQPQHF.

This chain connects TRBV6-6 to TRBJ2-7, with 8 positions matching TRBD2. CDR1 MNHNY and CDR2 SVGAGI come from the germline V gene (reference sequence). Germline trimming cut 1 base from V and 5 bases from J; bases unmatched to any gene: 10. The CDR3 is 16 residues long. DNA for the CDR3: TGTGCCAGCAGTTACTTTTATGGGACTAGTGGAAACGAGCAGTACTTC. Encoded protein: CASSYFYGTSGNEQYF.

The chain uses TRBV2 and TRBJ1-1, with 8 positions matching TRBD1. The CDR3 has 13 amino acids. Trimming cost V 5 bases and J 7 bases; bases outside gene matches: 6. Germline values: CDR1 SNHLY, CDR2 FYNNEI. For the CDR3, the DNA is TGTGCCAGCAGTTACACAGGGACAGGTGAAGCTTTCTTT. Encoded protein: CASSYTGTGEAFF.

V usage is TRBV5-6 and J usage is TRBJ2-5; 12 bases align to TRBD2. J lost 1 base, V lost 7 bases, and 8 bases had no gene match. Germline CDR1 reads SGHDT; CDR2 reads YYEEEE. The CDR3 is 16 residues long. CDR3 coding DNA: TGTGCCAGCGTCCCCGGGACTAGCGGGTTCCAAGAGACCCAGTACTTC. Translated, it gives CASVPGTSGFQETQYF.

About this clone: The junction departs from germline at one end; a sequencing error may be responsible. This chain uses TRBV6-1 with TRBJ1-2; D call uncertain. CDR3 size: 14 residues. Germline CDR1 and CDR2: MNHNS and SASEGT. Written as DNA, the CDR3 is TGTGCCAGCAGCGAAGGCTACATTCAACAGGGCTACACCTTC. It specifies CASSEGYIQQGYTF.

The CDR3 nucleotides are TGTGCCAATCTAGAGCAGTACTTC. Residues: CANLEQYF. This chain uses TRBV19 with TRBJ2-7; the D is unclear. V dropped 10 bases and J dropped 7 bases, with 5 bases sitting between them. This CDR3 spans 8 amino acids. Germline V gene sequence: CDR1 LNHDA, CDR2 SQIVND (reference sequence).

In its sample, this clone was seen once. This chain joins TRBV21-1 and TRBJ2-3; TRBD1, the table's D call, lacks a check against the DNA. TRBV21-1 is a pseudogene segment. This CDR3 region has 13 residues. The CDR3 reads CARDRGAPDTQYF. CDR3 nucleotides: TGTGCCAGGGACAGGGGTGCGCCAGATACGCAGTATTTT.

This clone was seen a few times. The CDR3 protein is CASSVALIGTGNTIYF. As DNA, the CDR3 is TGTGCCAGCAGCGTAGCCCTGATCGGGACTGGAAACACCATATATTTT. This chain uses TRBV9 with TRBJ1-3; D is unresolved. V was pared by 0 bases and J by 2 bases, with 12 bases between. CDR3 size: 16 residues. Germline V lookup: CDR1 SGDLS, CDR2 YYNGEE.

The chain recombines TRBV14 with TRBJ2-1; 8 positions agree with TRBD2. Germline V gene data show CDR1 as SGHDN and CDR2 as FVKESK. Trimming cost V 4 bases and J 4 bases; bases outside gene matches: 9. This CDR3 region has 16 residues. The CDR3 here is CASSREPGLEYNEQFF. CDR3 DNA: TGTGCCAGCAGCCGAGAACCGGGACTAGAATACAATGAGCAGTTCTTC.

The V call is TRBV6-5, the J call TRBJ2-7, with D perhaps matching TRBD1 (6 bases). Trimming pared 3 bases from V and 2 bases from J, leaving 14 bases between. Germline lookup yields CDR1 MNHEY and CDR2 SVGAGI. The CDR3 spans 15 residues. The CDR3 protein is CASSYSGTSPYEQYF. CDR3 DNA: TGTGCCAGCAGTTATTCGGGGACATCCCCCTACGAGCAGTACTTC.

The V gene is TRBV5-4, the J gene TRBJ2-7, with 9 positions matching TRBD1. V was pared by 3 bases and J by 5 bases, with 15 bases of the junction left unmatched. CDR1 SGHNT and CDR2 YYREEE come from the germline V gene (reference sequence). This CDR3 has 17 residues. CDR3 sequence (DNA): TGTGCCAGCAGCTCGGCCTCTACAGGGGGCCTCGCCGACGAGCAGTACTTC. It yields the protein CASSSASTGGLADEQYF.

This chain links TRBV7-8 with TRBJ1-2, with D possibly being TRBD1 (5 bases). V lost 5 bases to trimming and J lost 2 bases, with 12 bases between them. The CDR3 length is 14 residues. CDR1 SGHVS and CDR2 FQNEAQ come from the germline V gene. The CDR3 nucleotides are TGTGCCAGCAGCCCGCAAACAGGAAACTATGGCTACACCTTC. Its protein product is CASSPQTGNYGYTF.

This chain uses TRBV27 with TRBJ1-5, with TRBD1 identical over 7 bases. This CDR3 region has 14 residues. Germline CDR1 and CDR2: MNHEY and SMNVEV (reference sequence). Trimming cost V 6 bases and J 7 bases; bases outside gene matches: 9. CDR3 nucleotide sequence: TGTGCCAGCAGGACGACAGGGTTGGGACAGCCCCAGCATTTT. Translating it yields CASRTTGLGQPQHF.

The chain joins TRBV6-5 to TRBJ1-2; a weak D match, TRBD1 (6 bases). The CDR3 contains 15 residues. Germline V gene lookup returns CDR1 MNHEY and CDR2 SVGAGI. V lost 3 bases, J lost 7 bases, and 18 bases lay in between. DNA for the CDR3: TGTGCCAGCAGTTATAATGAACAGGGCACTGGTGGCTACACCTTC. Translating it yields CASSYNEQGTGGYTF.

This sequence joins TRBV7-2 and TRBJ2-1; D is unclear. The V gene lost 0 bases and the J gene lost 4 bases, with 7 bases spanning the gap. This CDR3 comprises 14 residues. Germline CDR1 reads SGHTA; CDR2 reads FQGNSA. CDR3 amino acids: CASSLAAHYNEQFF. The CDR3 DNA reads TGTGCCAGCAGCTTAGCGGCCCATTACAATGAGCAGTTCTTC.

The rearrangement uses TRBV9 and TRBJ2-7; unclear D gene. V lost 4 bases to trimming and J lost 5 bases, with 16 bases between them. The CDR3 extends over 14 amino acids. Germline values: CDR1 SGDLS, CDR2 YYNGEE. The CDR3 loop reads CASSLLDNPHEQYF. DNA for the CDR3: TGTGCCAGCAGCCTCCTTGACAATCCCCACGAGCAGTACTTC.

The chain uses TRBV15 and TRBJ1-5; D is uncertain. Trimming took off 0 bases at V and 11 bases at J, with 14 bases between the two ends. Germline V CDR1 and CDR2: LNHNV, YYDKDF (reference sequence). The CDR3 runs 14 residues. The CDR3 is CATSREVRGKAQHF. The CDR3 region has the DNA TGTGCCACCAGCAGAGAGGTCCGCGGGAAGGCCCAGCATTTT.

The rearrangement joins TRBV5-5 to TRBJ2-7; possible D gene TRBD2, 5 bases. CDR1 is SGHKS and CDR2 is YYEKEE in the germline V gene (reference sequence). Deletions cut 0 bases from V and 1 base from J, with 11 bases between. There are 15 residues in the CDR3. CDR3 bases: TGTGCCAGCAGCTTGGATTCGGGGAAATCCTACGAGCAGTACTTC. Translating it yields CASSLDSGKSYEQYF.

This clone was seen a single time. This chain connects TRBV18 to TRBJ2-5; D may be TRBD2 (7 bases). Trimming took 1 base from V and 4 from J, leaving 10 bases between them. Germline CDR1 is KGHSH and CDR2 is LQKENI. The CDR3 is made up of 14 amino acids. CDR3 sequence reads: CASSPRGGRETQYF. Here the CDR3 DNA reads TGTGCCAGCTCACCACGGGGGGGCCGAGAGACCCAGTACTTC.

The chain carries TRBV2 and TRBJ1-2, with D perhaps TRBD1 (5 bases). Germline V gives CDR1 SNHLY, CDR2 FYNNEI. Trimming removed 5 bases from V and 8 bases from J, with 21 bases in between. The CDR3 sequence is 15 residues long. The CDR3 here is CASSPDGGGARGYTF. The CDR3 nucleotides read TGTGCCAGCAGTCCCGATGGGGGAGGGGCGAGAGGCTACACCTTC.

The chain recombines TRBV7-2 with TRBJ2-1; 9 bases are a match to TRBD1. CDR1 is SGHTA, CDR2 FQGNSA, per germline. Unmatched junction bases numbered 7, after V lost 5 bases and J lost 8 bases. The CDR3 length is 14 residues. The CDR3 region is CASSVGQGYHEQFF. The CDR3 bases are TGTGCCAGCAGCGTGGGACAGGGCTATCATGAGCAGTTCTTC.